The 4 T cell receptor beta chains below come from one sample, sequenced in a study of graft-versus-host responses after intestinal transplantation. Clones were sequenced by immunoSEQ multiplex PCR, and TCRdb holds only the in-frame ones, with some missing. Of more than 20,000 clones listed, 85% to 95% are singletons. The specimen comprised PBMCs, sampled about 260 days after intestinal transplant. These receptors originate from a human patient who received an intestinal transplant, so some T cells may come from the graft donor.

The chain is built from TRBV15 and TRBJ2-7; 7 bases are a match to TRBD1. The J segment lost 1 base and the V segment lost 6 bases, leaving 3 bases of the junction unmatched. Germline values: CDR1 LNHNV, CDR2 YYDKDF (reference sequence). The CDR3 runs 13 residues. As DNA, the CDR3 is TGTGCCACCAGTGACAGGGTATCCTACGAGCAGTACTTC. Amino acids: CATSDRVSYEQYF.

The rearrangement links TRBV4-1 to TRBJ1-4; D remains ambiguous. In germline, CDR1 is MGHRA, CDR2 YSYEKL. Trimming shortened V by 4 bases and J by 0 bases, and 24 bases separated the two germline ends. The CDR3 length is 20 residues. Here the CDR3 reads CASSPRHNSVPSATNEKLFF. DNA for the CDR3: TGCGCCAGCAGCCCCCGCCATAACAGCGTCCCATCGGCAACTAATGAAAAACTGTTTTTT.

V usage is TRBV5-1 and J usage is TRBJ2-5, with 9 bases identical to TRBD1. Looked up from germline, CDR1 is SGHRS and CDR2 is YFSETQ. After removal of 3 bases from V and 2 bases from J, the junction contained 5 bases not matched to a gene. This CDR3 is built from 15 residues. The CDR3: CASSSDRGLQETQYF. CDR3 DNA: TGCGCCAGCAGCTCGGACAGGGGTTTACAAGAGACCCAGTACTTC.

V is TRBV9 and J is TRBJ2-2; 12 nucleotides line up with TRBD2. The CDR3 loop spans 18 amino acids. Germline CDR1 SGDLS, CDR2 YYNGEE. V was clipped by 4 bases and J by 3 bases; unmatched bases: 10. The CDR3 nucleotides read TGTGCCAGCAGCATAGACCCCCGACTAGCGGGAGACACCGGGGAGCTGTTTTTT. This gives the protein CASSIDPRLAGDTGELFF.